The 14 T cell receptor beta chains given below trace back to one sample, sequenced in a study of identical twins. One entry per CDR3 protein, called by TCRdb with MiXCR from the 5' RACE reads. The sample includes roughly 470,000 distinct CDR3 sequences, around 15% of them seen just once. These data were also filed under a second study, of yellow fever vaccine responses in identical twins.

Sequenced material: CD4+ T cells sorted from blood. The receptors were gathered from a woman younger than 30 in good health.

The chain links TRBV5-1 to TRBJ2-3; possible D gene TRBD1, 5 bases. CDR3 length: 15 amino acids. The germline CDR1 and CDR2 sequences are SGHRS and YFSETQ. The V and J ends lost 0 bases and 0 bases respectively, with 8 bases between them. The CDR3 region is CASSLGWGSTDTQYF. CDR3 sequence (DNA): TGCGCCAGCAGCTTGGGATGGGGCAGCACAGATACGCAGTATTTT. Drawing the rest from reference TRBV5-1 and TRBJ2-3, the complete variable domain is KAGVTQTPRYLIKTRGQQVTLSCSPISGHRSVSWYQQTPGQGLQFLFEYFSETQRNKGNFPGRFSGRQFSNSRSEMNVSTLELGDSALYLCASSLGWGSTDTQYFGPGTRLTVL.

The chain is built from TRBV4-3 and TRBJ2-7, with unresolved D. The CDR3 runs 13 residues. With 0 bases removed from V and 6 bases from J, the gap between germline ends came to 9 bases. The V gene's germline CDR1 is LGHNA and CDR2 YSLEER. CDR3 region: CASSQDGLGEQYF. CDR3 bases: TGCGCCAGCAGCCAAGATGGTTTGGGCGAGCAGTACTTC.

In this sample, this clonotype turned up many times. The J gene is TRBJ2-3, the V gene TRBV5-6, with D perhaps TRBD1 (5 bases). CDR3 length: 15 amino acids. The ends were cut back, 1 base at V and 2 bases at J, with 11 bases in the middle. CDR1 and CDR2 from the germline V gene are SGHDT and YYEEEE. This CDR3 reads CASSLRGTHTDTQYF. Here the CDR3 DNA reads TGTGCCAGCAGCTTGAGGGGCACACACACAGATACGCAGTATTTT.

V is TRBV19 and J is TRBJ1-2, with TRBD1 matching over 7 bases. The CDR3 consists of 12 residues. Germline loops: CDR1 LNHDA, CDR2 SQIVND (reference sequence). Germline trimming cut 6 bases from V and 12 bases from J; bases unmatched to any gene: 10. In nucleotides, the CDR3 is TGTGCCAGTAGCCTCACCGACAGGGTCAACACCTTC. Amino acid sequence: CASSLTDRVNTF.

Only a few counts were recorded for this clonotype. The CDR3: CASRPLAGGTYNEQFF. The DNA for the CDR3 is TGTGCCAGCAGACCTCTAGCGGGGGGTACCTACAATGAGCAGTTCTTC. The J gene is TRBJ2-1, the V gene TRBV28, with TRBD2 matching 11 bases. Losses at the gene ends were 6 bases for V and 2 bases for J; bases not matched to a gene: 6. This CDR3 region has 16 residues. In germline, CDR1 is MDHEN, CDR2 SYDVKM.

This sequence joins TRBV28 and TRBJ1-5, with no clear D. The germline V gene has CDR1 MDHEN and CDR2 SYDVKM. V lost 5 bases and J lost 3, with 5 bases in between. The CDR3 covers 12 residues. CDR3 sequence: CASSPFNQPQHF. In DNA, the CDR3 is TGTGCCAGCAGTCCATTCAATCAGCCCCAGCATTTT.

This clonotype turned up a few times. This sequence joins TRBV11-2 and TRBJ2-3, with D hard to call. This CDR3 is built from 16 residues. The germline CDR1 and CDR2 sequences are SGHAT and FQNNGV. V lost 0 bases and J 1 base, leaving 11 bases between the germline ends. CDR3 loop: CASSLEVAAGTDTQYF. The CDR3 region has the DNA TGTGCCAGCAGCTTAGAGGTTGCGGCAGGCACAGATACGCAGTATTTT.

The CDR3 DNA is TGTGCCAGCAGTGGAGCTCCGGGACTAGCGGGATCATATACGCAGTATTTT. Protein sequence: CASSGAPGLAGSYTQYF. The chain has TRBV25-1 and TRBJ2-3, with TRBD2 matching over 13 bases. The CDR3 length is 17 residues. Germline V gene lookup returns CDR1 MGHDK and CDR2 SYGVNS. J was trimmed by 7 bases and V by 4 bases; bases with no gene match: 11.

The V gene is TRBV28, the J gene TRBJ1-5; D remains unclear. Between the trimmed V and J ends, which lost 2 bases and 2 bases, there was a span of 16 bases. CDR3 length: 17 amino acids. In germline, CDR1 is MDHEN, CDR2 SYDVKM. In DNA form, the CDR3 reads TGTGCCAGCAGTTTAATTCGGTCCCGCGGAGGCAATCAGCCCCAGCATTTT. It translates to CASSLIRSRGGNQPQHF.

This clonotype has only a few counts. The V gene is TRBV7-2, the J gene TRBJ2-7; 9 bases agree with TRBD2. The CDR3 is 17 residues long. Germline V CDR1 and CDR2: SGHTA, FQGNSA. Losses at the gene ends were 4 bases for V and 4 bases for J; bases not matched to a gene: 14. Here the CDR3 DNA reads TGTGCCAGCAGCTCATCTTTTATAGCGGGAGCAAGATACGAGCAGTACTTC. Translation gives CASSSSFIAGARYEQYF.

This clonotype was observed a handful of times. The chain couples TRBV14 to TRBJ2-2; 8 bases are shared with TRBD2. This CDR3 has 17 amino acids. The junction had 6 bases not matched to a gene; V was cut back by 1 base and J by 2 bases. Looked up from germline, CDR1 is SGHDN and CDR2 is FVKESK. The CDR3 here is CASSQARGGTNTGELFF. The CDR3 coding sequence is TGTGCCAGCAGCCAAGCGCGCGGGGGGACCAACACCGGGGAGCTGTTTTTT.

This clonotype showed up many times. The chain carries TRBV5-1 and TRBJ2-7, with 7 bases that match TRBD1. V was clipped by 2 bases and J by 2 bases; unmatched bases: 4. The germline gives CDR1 SGHRS, CDR2 YFSETQ. The CDR3 is made up of 14 amino acids. This CDR3 reads CASSLWDRTYEQYF. The CDR3 region has the DNA TGCGCCAGCAGCTTATGGGACAGAACCTACGAGCAGTACTTC.

The chain employs TRBV7-2 and TRBJ2-3; D is possibly TRBD2 (6 bases). V was cut by 5 bases and J by 5 bases, with 23 bases left in between. Per the germline V gene, CDR1 is SGHTA and CDR2 is FQGNSA. This CDR3 spans 17 amino acids. The CDR3 DNA is TGTGCCAGCAGCCCCCCTTTCGGGGAAGCGGGCGGAGATACGCAGTATTTT. It encodes CASSPPFGEAGGDTQYF.

In its sample, this clonotype was seen many times. The rearrangement joins TRBV19 to TRBJ1-5, with 9 bases identical to TRBD1. CDR1 is LNHDA, CDR2 SQIVND, per germline (reference sequence). This CDR3 spans 19 amino acids. V was pared by 6 bases and J by 0 bases, with 15 bases of the junction left unmatched. The CDR3 here is CASSLDRGSLLYSNQPQHF. For the CDR3, the DNA is TGTGCCAGTAGCCTGGACAGGGGATCTCTACTATATAGCAATCAGCCCCAGCATTTT. The full variable domain, its missing parts supplied by reference TRBV19 and TRBJ1-5, is DGGITQSPKYLFRKEGQNVTLSCEQNLNHDAMYWYRQDPGQGLRLIYYSQIVNDFQKGDIAEGYSVSREKKESFPLTVTSAQKNPTAFYLCASSLDRGSLLYSNQPQHFGDGTRLSIL.